This T cell receptor beta chain was captured by sequencing in a study of graft-versus-host responses after intestinal transplantation. Study in general: The whole recipient group had anti-thymocyte globulin induction followed by tacrolimus and steroids for approximately three years.

The authors seeded 200,000 CFSE-labeled responder cells together with 200,000 irradiated stimulator cells tagged with violet dye. Sorted cells were CFSE-low CD3+CD4+ or CD3+CD8+ proliferating responders. Findings and limits, study-wide: GvH clonotypes were identified within recipient marrow, with a subset emerging first in ileum or blood. Allografts carried high graft-versus-host to host-versus-graft clonal ratios in patients having graft-donor T cell macrochimerism.

Sequencing was performed with immunoSEQ multiplex PCR; in TCRdb, only in-frame clones are kept and a portion is missing. The data show some 10,000 clones, approximately 40% seen once. Germline V gives CDR1 MNHEY, CDR2 SVGAGI. V was trimmed by 0 bases and J by 4 bases, leaving 3 bases between them. The CDR3 contains 13 residues. The rearrangement joins TRBV6-5 to TRBJ2-2; D is uncertain. Here the sequenced sample was alloreactive CD8+ T cells from a mixed lymphocyte reaction culture, taken before intestinal transplant. The sample's subset: CFSE-low proliferating T cells sorted from approximately six-day pre-transplant mixed lymphocyte reaction (GvH or HvG direction). This receptor was obtained from a human patient who received an intestinal transplant. CDR3 bases: TGTGCCAGCAGTTACTCCTTCACCGGGGAGCTGTTTTTT. Protein product: CASSYSFTGELFF.